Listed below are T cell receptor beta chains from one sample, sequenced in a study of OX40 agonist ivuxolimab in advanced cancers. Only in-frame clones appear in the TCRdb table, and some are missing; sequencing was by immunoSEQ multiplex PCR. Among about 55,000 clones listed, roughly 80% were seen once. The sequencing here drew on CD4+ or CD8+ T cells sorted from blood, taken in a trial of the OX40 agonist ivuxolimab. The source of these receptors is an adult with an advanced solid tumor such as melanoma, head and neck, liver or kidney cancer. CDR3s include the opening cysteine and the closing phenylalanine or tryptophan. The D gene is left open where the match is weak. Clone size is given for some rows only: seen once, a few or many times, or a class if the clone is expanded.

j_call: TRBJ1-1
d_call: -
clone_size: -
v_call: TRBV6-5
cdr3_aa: CASSFRQRTEAFF
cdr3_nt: TGTGCCAGCAGCTTCCGACAGAGAACTGAAGCTTTCTTT

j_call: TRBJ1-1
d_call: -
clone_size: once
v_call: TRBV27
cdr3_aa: CARRRGHTEAFF
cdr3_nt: TGTGCCAGGCGGAGGGGCCACACTGAAGCTTTCTTT

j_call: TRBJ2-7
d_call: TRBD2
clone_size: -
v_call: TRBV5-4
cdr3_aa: CASSLWGRGEQYF
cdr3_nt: TGTGCCAGCAGCTTGTGGGGGAGGGGCGAGCAGTACTTC

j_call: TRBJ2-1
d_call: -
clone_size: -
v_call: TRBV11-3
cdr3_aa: CASSFVAYNNEQFF
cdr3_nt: TGTGCCAGCAGCTTTGTGGCTTACAACAATGAGCAGTTCTTC

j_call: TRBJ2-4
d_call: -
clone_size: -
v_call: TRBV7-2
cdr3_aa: CASSSPTSTKNIQYF
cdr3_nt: TGTGCCAGCAGCTCGCCGACCTCGACCAAAAACATTCAGTACTTC

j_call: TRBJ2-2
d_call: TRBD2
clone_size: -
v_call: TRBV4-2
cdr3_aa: CASRKAEGGDTGELFF
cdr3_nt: TGTGCCAGCAGAAAAGCGGAGGGAGGGGACACCGGGGAGCTGTTTTTT

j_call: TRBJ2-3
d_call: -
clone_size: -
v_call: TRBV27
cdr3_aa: CASRWGTDNTDTQYF
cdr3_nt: TGTGCCAGCAGGTGGGGGACGGATAACACAGATACGCAGTATTTT

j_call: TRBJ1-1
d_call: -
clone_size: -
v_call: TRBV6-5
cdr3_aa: CASSYGAPNTEAFF
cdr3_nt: TGTGCCAGCAGTTACGGGGCCCCTAACACTGAAGCTTTCTTT

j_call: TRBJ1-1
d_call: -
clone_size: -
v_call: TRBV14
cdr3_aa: CASSTRTAQGPTEAFF
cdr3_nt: TGTGCCAGCAGCACTCGGACCGCACAGGGTCCCACTGAAGCTTTCTTT

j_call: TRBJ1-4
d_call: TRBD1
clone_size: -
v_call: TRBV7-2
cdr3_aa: CASSSPGQGNEKLFF
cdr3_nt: TGTGCCAGCAGCTCGCCGGGACAGGGAAATGAAAAACTGTTTTTT

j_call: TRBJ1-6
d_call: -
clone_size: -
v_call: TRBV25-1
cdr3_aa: CASTTEYNSPLHF
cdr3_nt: TGTGCCAGCACAACAGAGTATAATTCACCCCTCCACTTT

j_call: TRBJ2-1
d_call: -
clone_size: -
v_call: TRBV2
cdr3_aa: CASSEGVGRQIYNEQFF
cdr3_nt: TGTGCCAGCAGTGAAGGAGTTGGGCGGCAAATCTACAATGAGCAGTTCTTC

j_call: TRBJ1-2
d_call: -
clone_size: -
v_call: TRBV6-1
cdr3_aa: CASSENQGKSYGYTF
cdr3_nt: TGTGCCAGCAGTGAAAACCAGGGAAAATCTTATGGCTACACCTTC

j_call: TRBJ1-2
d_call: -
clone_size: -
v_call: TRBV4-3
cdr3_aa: CASSQERVGGYTF
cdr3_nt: TGCGCCAGCAGCCAAGAAAGGGTGGGTGGCTACACCTTC

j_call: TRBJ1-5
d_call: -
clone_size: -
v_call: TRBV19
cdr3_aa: CASSIEGGQPQHF
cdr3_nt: TGTGCCAGTAGTATAGAAGGGGGTCAGCCCCAGCATTTT

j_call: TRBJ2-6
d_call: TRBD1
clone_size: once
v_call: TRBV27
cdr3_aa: CASSLQGVSGANVLTF
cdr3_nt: TGTGCCAGCAGTTTACAGGGGGTATCTGGGGCCAACGTCCTGACTTTC

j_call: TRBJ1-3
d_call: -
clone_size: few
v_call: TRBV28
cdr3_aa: CASSFRNTIYF
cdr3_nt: TGTGCCAGCAGTTTTCGAAACACCATATATTTT

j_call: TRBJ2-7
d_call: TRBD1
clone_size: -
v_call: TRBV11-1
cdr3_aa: CASSLERGPPYEQYF
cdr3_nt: TGTGCCAGCAGCTTAGAGAGGGGGCCCCCCTACGAGCAGTACTTC

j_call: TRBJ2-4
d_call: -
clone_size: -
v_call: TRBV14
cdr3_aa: CASSQDISFARGQGINIQYF
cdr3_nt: TGTGCCAGCAGCCAAGATATTAGTTTCGCCCGGGGCCAGGGGATAAACATTCAGTACTTC

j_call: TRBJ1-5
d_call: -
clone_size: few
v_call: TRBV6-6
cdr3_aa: CASKIGGSQISPQHF
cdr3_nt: TGTGCCAGCAAAATAGGCGGGTCTCAAATCAGCCCCCAGCATTTT

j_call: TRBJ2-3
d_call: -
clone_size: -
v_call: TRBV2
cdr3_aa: CASTRDLSTDTQYF
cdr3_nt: TGTGCCAGCACCAGGGACTTGTCGACAGATACGCAGTATTTT

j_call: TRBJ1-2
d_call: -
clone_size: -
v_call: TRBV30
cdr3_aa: CAYLFPGVNGYTF
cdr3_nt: TGTGCCTACCTTTTTCCGGGGGTTAATGGCTACACCTTC

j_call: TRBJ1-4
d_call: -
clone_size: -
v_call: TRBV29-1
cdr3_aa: CSSRVGEKLFF
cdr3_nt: TGCAGCTCTCGGGTGGGGGAAAAACTGTTTTTT

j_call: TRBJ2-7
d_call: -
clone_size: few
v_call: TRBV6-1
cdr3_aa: CASSARQDYEQYF
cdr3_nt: TGTGCCAGCAGTGCCCGACAAGACTACGAGCAGTACTTC

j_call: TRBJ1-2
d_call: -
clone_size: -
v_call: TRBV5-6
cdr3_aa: CASSLAATGYYGYTF
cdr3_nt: TGTGCCAGCAGCTTGGCGGCCACGGGATACTATGGCTACACCTTC

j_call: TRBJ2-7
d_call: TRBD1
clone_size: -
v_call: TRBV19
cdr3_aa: CASSIWTGIRVEQYF
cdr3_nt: TGTGCCAGTAGTATCTGGACAGGGATCCGGGTCGAGCAGTACTTC

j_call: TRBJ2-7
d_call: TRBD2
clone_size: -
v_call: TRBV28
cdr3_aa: CASSYVLAGGTSYEQYF
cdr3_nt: TGTGCCAGCAGTTATGTACTAGCGGGAGGAACCTCCTACGAGCAGTACTTC

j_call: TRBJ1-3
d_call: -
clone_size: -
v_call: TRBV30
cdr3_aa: CAWSRGNTIYF
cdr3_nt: TGTGCCTGGAGTCGAGGAAACACCATATATTTT

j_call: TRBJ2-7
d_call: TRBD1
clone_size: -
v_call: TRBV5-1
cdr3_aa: CASSLGTGDFYEQYF
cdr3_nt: TGCGCCAGCAGCTTGGGGACAGGGGACTTCTACGAGCAGTACTTC

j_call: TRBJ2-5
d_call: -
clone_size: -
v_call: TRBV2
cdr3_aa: CASNQEIQYF
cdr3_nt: TGTGCCAGCAACCAAGAGATCCAGTACTTC

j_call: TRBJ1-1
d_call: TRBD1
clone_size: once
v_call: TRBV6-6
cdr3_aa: CASSYSTGDRAFF
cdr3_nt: TGTGCCAGCAGTTACTCGACAGGGGATCGGGCTTTCTTT

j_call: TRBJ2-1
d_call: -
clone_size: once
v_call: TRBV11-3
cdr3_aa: CASSDPGGGGGRGRNEQFF
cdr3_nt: TGTGCCAGCAGCGACCCGGGTGGAGGGGGAGGGCGGGGTAGGAATGAGCAGTTCTTC

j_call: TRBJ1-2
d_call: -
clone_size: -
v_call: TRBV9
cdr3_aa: CASSVSGQPLKDGYTF
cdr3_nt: TGTGCCAGCAGCGTCTCTGGACAGCCTCTAAAGGATGGCTACACCTTC

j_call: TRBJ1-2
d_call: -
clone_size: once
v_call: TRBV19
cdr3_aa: CASSIDGRNPYGYTF
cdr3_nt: TGTGCCAGTAGTATAGACGGGCGGAATCCGTATGGCTACACCTTC

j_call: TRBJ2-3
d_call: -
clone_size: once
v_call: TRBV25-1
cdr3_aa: CASSGVGSTTDTQYF
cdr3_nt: TGTGCCAGCAGTGGGGTCGGGAGCACCACAGATACGCAGTATTTT

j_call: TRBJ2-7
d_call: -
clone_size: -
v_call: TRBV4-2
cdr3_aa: CASSHLIEQYF
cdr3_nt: TGTGCCAGCAGCCACCTGATCGAGCAGTACTTC

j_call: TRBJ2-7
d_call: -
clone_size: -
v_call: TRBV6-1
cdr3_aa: CASSHPGPSYEQYF
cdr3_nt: TGTGCCAGCAGCCACCCCGGACCCTCCTACGAGCAGTACTTC

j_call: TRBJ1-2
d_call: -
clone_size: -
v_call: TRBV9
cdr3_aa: CASSVGEGTSGYTF
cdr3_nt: TGTGCCAGCAGCGTAGGTGAGGGAACGAGTGGCTACACCTTC

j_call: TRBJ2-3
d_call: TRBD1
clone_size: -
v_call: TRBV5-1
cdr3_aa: CASSAAGTGGPDTQYF
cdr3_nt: TGCGCCAGCAGCGCAGCCGGGACAGGGGGCCCAGATACGCAGTATTTT

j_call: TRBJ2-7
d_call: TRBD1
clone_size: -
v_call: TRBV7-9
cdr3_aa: CASSHQGRGIFEQYF
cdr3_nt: TGTGCCAGCAGCCACCAGGGCAGGGGGATTTTCGAGCAGTACTTC

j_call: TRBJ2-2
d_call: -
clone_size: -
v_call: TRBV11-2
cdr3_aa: CASSWARTGELFF
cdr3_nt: TGTGCCAGCAGCTGGGCTCGGACCGGGGAGCTGTTTTTT

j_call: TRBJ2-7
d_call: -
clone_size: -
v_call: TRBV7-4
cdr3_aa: CASSLIGGTNYEQYF
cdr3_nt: TGTGCCAGCAGCTTAATTGGTGGGACAAACTACGAGCAGTACTTC

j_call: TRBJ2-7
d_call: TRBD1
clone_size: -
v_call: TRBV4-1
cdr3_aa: CASSRPGQGYEQYF
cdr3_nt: TGCGCCAGCAGCCGCCCGGGACAGGGCTACGAGCAGTACTTC

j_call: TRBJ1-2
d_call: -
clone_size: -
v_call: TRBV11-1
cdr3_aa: CASSPSRDYGYTF
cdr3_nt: TGTGCCAGCAGCCCGAGCAGGGACTATGGCTACACCTTC

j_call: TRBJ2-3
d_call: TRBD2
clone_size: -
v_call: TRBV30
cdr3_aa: CAWTSGLAADTQYF
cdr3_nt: TGTGCCTGGACCTCGGGACTAGCGGCAGATACGCAGTATTTT

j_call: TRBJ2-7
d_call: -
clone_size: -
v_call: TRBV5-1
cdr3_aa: CASSLSGPGEQYF
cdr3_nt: TGCGCCAGCAGCTTATCGGGGCCGGGCGAGCAGTACTTC

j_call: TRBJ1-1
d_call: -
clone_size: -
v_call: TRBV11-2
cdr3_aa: CASKTSSVNTEAFF
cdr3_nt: TGTGCCAGCAAAACCTCTAGTGTGAACACTGAAGCTTTCTTT

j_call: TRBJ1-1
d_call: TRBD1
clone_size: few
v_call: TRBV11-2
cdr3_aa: CASSLDGDRGGGYAEAFF
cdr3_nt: TGTGCCAGCAGCTTAGATGGCGACAGGGGCGGGGGATACGCTGAAGCTTTCTTT

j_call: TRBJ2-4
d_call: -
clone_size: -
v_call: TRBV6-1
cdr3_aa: CASSLGTGTKNIQYF
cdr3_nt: TGTGCCAGCAGTCTGGGAACAGGGACGAAAAACATTCAGTACTTC

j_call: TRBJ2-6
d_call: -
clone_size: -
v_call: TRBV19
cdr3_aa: CASSIEVNLNWGDSGANVLTF
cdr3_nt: TGTGCCAGTAGTATCGAGGTGAACTTAAATTGGGGTGACTCTGGGGCCAACGTCCTGACTTTC

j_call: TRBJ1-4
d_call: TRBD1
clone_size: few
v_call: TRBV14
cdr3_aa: CASSHEGQGWEKLFF
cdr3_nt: TGTGCCAGCAGCCATGAAGGACAGGGGTGGGAAAAACTGTTTTTT

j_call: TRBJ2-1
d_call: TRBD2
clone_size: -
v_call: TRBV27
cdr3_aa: CASSLRVAGLGNEQFF
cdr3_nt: TGTGCCAGCAGTTTAAGGGTAGCGGGATTAGGCAATGAGCAGTTCTTC